This TCR beta chain was retrieved from a study of blood T cells in healthy people across ages. Germline trimming cut 6 bases from V and 3 bases from J; bases unmatched to any gene: 5. Germline V gene lookup returns CDR1 MNHEY and CDR2 SVGEGT. The length of the CDR3 is 15 residues. The authors ran a second PCR of 7 to 11 cycles using a sample-barcoded 5' primer and a J-beta primer mix. From the 5' RACE reads, TCRdb called clonotypes with MiXCR, one entry per CDR3 protein. The sample has fewer than 800,000 distinct CDR3 sequences, approximately 25% seen once. This same sample was also part of a study on T cells of mothers and their children. This second report adds: Material was donated by three healthy Caucasian mothers and their six children.

Sequenced sample: blood. The chain carries TRBV6-2 or TRBV6-3 and TRBJ2-1, with TRBD1 matching 10 bases. The receptor was derived from a boy under 18 in good health. The DNA for the CDR3 is TGTGCCAGCAGCACGGACAGGGGGAACTACAATGAGCAGTTCTTC. Translating gives CASSTDRGNYNEQFF.